This T cell receptor beta chain was found in a study of shared clonotypes between healthy human individuals. Study conclusions and caveats: Relative to memory subsets, naive subsets generally showed larger estimated richness. Roughly 4.7% was the fraction of naive CD4 clonotypes found shared across a few donors.

Germline CDR1 and CDR2: SGHTA and FQGNSA. The V and J ends lost 4 bases and 6 bases, in that order; junction bases with no gene match: 5. This CDR3 has 15 amino acids. Method: immunoSEQ multiplex PCR; TCRdb's copy keeps in-frame clones and lacks some. The sample has about 1.5 million clones; about 98% are singletons. This clone showed up just once. Its target is unknown. The source is a young man in good health. Input material: naive CD4+ T cells sorted from blood. The subset denotes: CD45RA+ positively selected. The chain is built from TRBV7-2 and TRBJ2-1; 11 bases map to TRBD2. CDR3 in DNA: TGTGCCAGCAGCTCCGCTAGCGGGGGGAGCAATGAGCAGTTCTTC. It encodes CASSSASGGSNEQFF.